The next 12 T cell receptor beta chains were all read from a single sample in a study of T cell responses to AZD1222 COVID-19 vaccine. Data came from immunoSEQ multiplex PCR; TCRdb stores just in-frame clones and leaves some out. The sample records over 85,000 clones, 70% to 90% being singletons. This specimen consisted of peripheral blood, obtained 28 days after the second AZD1222 dose. The receptor set was obtained from an adult who received the AZD1222 COVID-19 vaccine.

The rearrangement uses TRBV4-1 and TRBJ2-3; TRBD2 matches at 12 bases. CDR3 length equals 16 residues. Unmatched junction bases numbered 3, after V lost 1 base and J lost 4 bases. CDR1 is MGHRA, CDR2 YSYEKL, per germline. The CDR3 sequence: CASSQVLAGGPDTQYF. The CDR3 region has the DNA TGCGCCAGCAGCCAAGTTCTAGCGGGGGGGCCAGATACGCAGTATTTT.

This chain joins TRBV5-3 and TRBJ2-2, with D unclear. TRBV5-3 is placed among ORFs of uncertain function. The CDR3 loop spans 16 amino acids. V lost 2 bases to trimming and J lost 4 bases, with 15 bases between them. The CDR3 bases are TGTGCCAGAAGCTTCACAGCCCCGGGTGGCACCGGGGAGCTGTTTTTT. It encodes CARSFTAPGGTGELFF.

This clone has more than one count but fewer than ten. This chain uses TRBV6-6 with TRBJ1-1, with unresolved D. Trimming left V 7 bases short and J 0 bases short, with 9 bases between. The CDR3 totals 13 residues. The germline V gene encodes CDR1 MNHNY and CDR2 SVGAGI (reference sequence). The CDR3 DNA reads TGTGCCAGCACGCCCAGCGTGAACACTGAAGCTTTCTTT. Its translation: CASTPSVNTEAFF.

CDR3 residues: CATLTGTGGGETQYF. CDR3 nucleotides: TGTGCCACCCTCACCGGGACAGGGGGCGGTGAGACCCAGTACTTC. This sequence joins TRBV28 and TRBJ2-5, with 12 bases aligning to TRBD1. The V gene's germline CDR1 is MDHEN and CDR2 SYDVKM. This CDR3 contains 15 residues. Germline trimming cut 10 bases from V and 5 bases from J; bases unmatched to any gene: 11.

This chain uses TRBV21-1 with TRBJ2-3; the table's D call TRBD2 went unverified against the DNA. TRBV21-1 is deemed a pseudogene. The CDR3 contains 15 residues. The CDR3 spells CASSNRTGSTDTQYF. The CDR3 DNA follows: TGTGCCAGCAGCAATAGGACGGGGAGCACAGATACGCAGTATTTT.

The V gene is TRBV5-5, the J gene TRBJ1-3; no clear D. Trimming shortened V by 3 bases and J by 3 bases, and 13 bases separated the two germline ends. The CDR3 runs 15 residues. The germline V gene encodes CDR1 SGHKS and CDR2 YYEKEE (reference sequence). This CDR3 reads CASSSVTPFGNTIYF. The CDR3 DNA is TGTGCCAGCAGCTCAGTGACACCTTTTGGAAACACCATATATTTT.

This clone occurred a few times. The V and J genes are TRBV5-1 and TRBJ1-2; a weak D match, TRBD1 (6 bases). Germline CDR1 reads SGHRS; CDR2 reads YFSETQ. V lost 3 bases and J lost 11, with 23 bases in between. The CDR3 spans 15 residues. CDR3 DNA: TGCGCCAGCAGCTCGCCGGGGGCAGGCGACTTAGGATACACCTTC. Translated: CASSSPGAGDLGYTF.

The chain carries TRBV3-1 (or the pseudogene TRBV3-2) and TRBJ1-5, with D hard to call. This CDR3 spans 13 amino acids. Germline lookup yields CDR1 LGHDT and CDR2 YNNKEL (reference sequence). V was cut by 1 base and J by 5 bases, with 6 bases left in between. The CDR3 sequence is CASSQGADQPQHF. DNA of the CDR3: TGTGCCAGCAGCCAAGGGGCTGATCAGCCCCAGCATTTT.

The V and J genes are TRBV6-4 and TRBJ2-1; maybe TRBD1 (6 bases). Looked up from germline, CDR1 is MRHNA and CDR2 is SNTAGT. This CDR3 contains 12 residues. The germline V and J ends were trimmed by 6 bases and 5 bases, with 8 bases remaining between them. CDR3 loop: CASRDSNNEQFF. The DNA for the CDR3 is TGTGCCAGCAGGGACAGTAACAATGAGCAGTTCTTC.

The chain uses TRBV30 and TRBJ1-1; D gene uncertain. V lost 3 bases, J lost 8 bases, and 13 bases lay in between. The CDR3 totals 12 residues. Looked up from germline, CDR1 is GTSNPN and CDR2 is SVGIG (reference sequence). This CDR3 is CAWSPLWREAFF. CDR3 DNA: TGTGCCTGGAGCCCCCTCTGGAGGGAAGCTTTCTTT. Looking up the rest from reference TRBV30 and TRBJ1-1 gives the full variable domain: SQTIHQWPATLVQPVGSPLSLECTVEGTSNPNLYWYRQAAGRGLQLLFYSVGIGQISSEVPQNLSASRPQDRQFILSSKKLLLSDSGFYLCAWSPLWREAFFGQGTRLTVV.

CDR3 coding DNA: TGTGCCAGCAGCTTAATTTCCCGATACTCTGGAAACACCATATATTTT. This translates into CASSLISRYSGNTIYF. The chain carries TRBV7-8 and TRBJ1-3; D remains ambiguous. V was cut by 2 bases and J by 0 bases, with 11 bases left in between. Germline loops: CDR1 SGHVS, CDR2 FQNEAQ. CDR3 length: 16 amino acids. Full variable domain (rest looked up from reference TRBV7-8 and TRBJ1-3): GAGVSQSPRYKVAKRGQDVALRCDPISGHVSLFWYQQALGQGPEFLTYFQNEAQLDKSGLPSDRFFAERPEGSVSTLKIQRTQQEDSAVYLCASSLISRYSGNTIYFGEGSWLTVV.

Only one count was recorded for this clone. This chain links TRBV14 with TRBJ2-7; TRBD2 is a possible D gene (5 bases). V was cut by 4 bases and J by 6 bases, with 13 bases left in between. The CDR3 length is 13 residues. Germline CDR1 SGHDN, CDR2 FVKESK. The CDR3 protein is CASSPRLEGEQYF. CDR3 DNA: TGTGCCAGCAGCCCGCGCCTCGAGGGCGAGCAGTACTTC.